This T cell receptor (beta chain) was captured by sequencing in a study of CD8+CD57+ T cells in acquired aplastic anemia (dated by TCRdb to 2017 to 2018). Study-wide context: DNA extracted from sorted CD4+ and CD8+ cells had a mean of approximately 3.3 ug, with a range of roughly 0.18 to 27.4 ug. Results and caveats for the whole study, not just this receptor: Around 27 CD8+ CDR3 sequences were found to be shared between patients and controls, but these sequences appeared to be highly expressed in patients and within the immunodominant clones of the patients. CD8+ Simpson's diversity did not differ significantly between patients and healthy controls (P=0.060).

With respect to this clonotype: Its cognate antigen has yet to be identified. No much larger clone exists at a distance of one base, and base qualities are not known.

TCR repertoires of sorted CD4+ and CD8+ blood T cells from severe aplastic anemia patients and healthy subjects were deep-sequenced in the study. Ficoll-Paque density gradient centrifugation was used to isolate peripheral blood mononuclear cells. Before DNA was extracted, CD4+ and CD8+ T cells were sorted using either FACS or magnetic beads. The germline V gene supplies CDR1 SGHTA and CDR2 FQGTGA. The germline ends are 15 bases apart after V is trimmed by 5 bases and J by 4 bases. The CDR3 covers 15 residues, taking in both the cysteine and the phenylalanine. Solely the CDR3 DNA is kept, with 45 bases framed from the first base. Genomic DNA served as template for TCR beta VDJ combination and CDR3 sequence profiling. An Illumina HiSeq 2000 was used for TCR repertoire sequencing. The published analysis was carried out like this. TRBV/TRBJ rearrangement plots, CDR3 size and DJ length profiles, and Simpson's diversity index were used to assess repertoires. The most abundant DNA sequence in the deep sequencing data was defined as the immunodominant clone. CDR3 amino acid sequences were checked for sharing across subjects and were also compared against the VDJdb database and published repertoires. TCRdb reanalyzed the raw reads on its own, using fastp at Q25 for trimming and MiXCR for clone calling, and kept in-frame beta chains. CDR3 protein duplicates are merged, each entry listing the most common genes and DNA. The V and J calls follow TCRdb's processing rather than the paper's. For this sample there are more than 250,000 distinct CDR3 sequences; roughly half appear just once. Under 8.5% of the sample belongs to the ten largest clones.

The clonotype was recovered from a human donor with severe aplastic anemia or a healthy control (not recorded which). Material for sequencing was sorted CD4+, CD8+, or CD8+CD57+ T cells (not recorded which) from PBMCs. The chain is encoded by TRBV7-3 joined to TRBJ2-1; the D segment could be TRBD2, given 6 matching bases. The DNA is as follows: TGTGCCAGCAGCGAAAGAGGCGGGGATTACAATGAGCAGTTCTTC. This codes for CASSERGGDYNEQFF.